This T cell receptor beta chain was profiled in a study of cytomegalovirus exposure and HLA in healthy donors. As for the study in general: Around 78 million unique TCRs, all from HLA-typed donors, were included in an early release of the data.

Both 60 Vbeta primers and 13 Jbeta primers went into the PCR. The data were produced by immunoSEQ multiplex PCR, yet TCRdb's version contains in-frame clones alone and is incomplete. The data show some 200,000 clones, roughly 80% seen once. With 4 bases removed from V and 0 bases from J, the gap between germline ends came to 10 bases. The germline gives CDR1 SGDLS, CDR2 YYNGEE. The CDR3 spans 14 residues. Sequenced: PBMCs. The clonotype was recovered from a middle-aged man in good health and CMV-seronegative. The chain is built from TRBV9 and TRBJ1-2, with D unresolved. CDR3 residues: CASSYDGANYGYTF. CDR3 sequence (DNA): TGTGCCAGCAGCTACGACGGGGCTAACTATGGCTACACCTTC. The whole variable domain, remainder taken from reference TRBV9 and TRBJ1-2, is DSGVTQTPKHLITATGQRVTLRCSPRSGDLSVYWYQQSLDQGLQFLIQYYNGEERAKGNILERFSAQQFPDLHSELNLSSLELGDSALYFCASSYDGANYGYTFGSGTRLTVV.